The 10 T cell receptor beta chains given below trace back to one sample, sequenced in a study of cytomegalovirus exposure and HLA in healthy donors. PCR employed 60 Vbeta and 13 Jbeta primers. Sequencing was performed with immunoSEQ multiplex PCR; in TCRdb, only in-frame clones are kept and a portion is missing. The table lists 100,000 to 150,000 clones, 76% of them singletons, with approximately 1.8% in the top ten. The sequenced material came from PBMCs. The receptors derive from a female donor in good health and CMV-seropositive.

The rearrangement links TRBV30 to TRBJ2-2; the match to TRBD1 covers 8 bases. V was pared by 7 bases and J by 3 bases, with 10 bases of the junction left unmatched. This CDR3 region has 15 residues. CDR1 GTSNPN and CDR2 SVGIG come from the germline V gene (reference sequence). CDR3 nucleotide sequence: TGTGCCTCAGACACGCAGGGGGCTGACACCGGGGAGCTGTTTTTT. Its protein is CASDTQGADTGELFF.

V usage is TRBV19 and J usage is TRBJ1-2; D possibly corresponds to TRBD1 (6 bases). From germline, CDR1 is LNHDA and CDR2 SQIVND (reference sequence). With 3 bases removed from V and 2 bases from J, the gap between germline ends came to 25 bases. This CDR3 contains 19 residues. This CDR3 is CASSIGVRGAGKTNYGYTF. As DNA, the CDR3 is TGTGCCAGTAGTATTGGAGTTCGGGGGGCAGGAAAAACGAACTATGGCTACACCTTC.

The CDR3 DNA sequence: TGCGCCATCCGGGACAGAGATGACGGTGAAGGCTACACCTTC. This translates into CAIRDRDDGEGYTF. This chain uses TRBV5-1 with TRBJ1-2, with 7 bases aligning to TRBD1. In germline, CDR1 is SGHRS, CDR2 YFSETQ. V trimming: 9 bases; J trimming: 8 bases; junction bases outside the gene matches: 16. The CDR3 is 14 amino acids.

This clone was seen a few times. The chain couples TRBV5-1 to TRBJ2-7; 9 positions match TRBD1. Trimming removed 4 bases from V and 6 bases from J; junction bases left unmatched: 11. The CDR3 is 15 amino acids. Germline-derived CDR1 and CDR2 are SGHRS and YFSETQ. CDR3 in amino acids: CASSGAGTGQVEQYF. CDR3 DNA: TGCGCCAGCAGCGGGGCCGGGACAGGGCAAGTCGAGCAGTACTTC.

This rearrangement joins TRBV6-5 to TRBJ2-3; D is ambiguous. The CDR3 has 14 residues. Trimming took off 5 bases at V and 2 bases at J, with 11 bases between the two ends. The germline gives CDR1 MNHEY, CDR2 SVGAGI. The CDR3, as DNA: TGTGCCAGCAGTCCGGGTCTACTCACAGATACGCAGTATTTT. It encodes CASSPGLLTDTQYF.

This rearrangement joins TRBV19 to TRBJ1-3; possible D gene TRBD1, 5 bases. The CDR3 loop spans 14 amino acids. Germline lookup yields CDR1 LNHDA and CDR2 SQIVND (reference sequence). V lost 1 base and J lost 2, with 6 bases in between. The CDR3 DNA is TGTGCCAGTAGTATAGCAGGGACTGGAAACACCATATATTTT. This gives the protein CASSIAGTGNTIYF.

This clone was observed a handful of times. V usage is TRBV9 and J usage is TRBJ2-3; 12 bases align to TRBD2. Trimming took 4 bases from V and 0 from J; bases not matched to a gene: 12. CDR3 size: 19 residues. Germline CDR1 and CDR2: SGDLS and YYNGEE. The CDR3 sequence: CASSPSPGLAGFSTDTQYF. In DNA, the CDR3 is TGTGCCAGCAGCCCTTCCCCGGGACTAGCGGGTTTTAGCACAGATACGCAGTATTTT.

Comment on this clone: At one boundary the junction diverges from the germline segment, which might be a read error. CDR3 amino acids: CSSSLGADEAFF. The CDR3 bases are TGTTCCAGCAGCTTAGGGGCAGATGAAGCTTTCTTT. The V gene is TRBV7-9, the J gene TRBJ1-1; a weak D match, TRBD1 (5 bases). Germline lookup yields CDR1 SEHNR and CDR2 FQNEAQ (reference sequence). The CDR3 totals 12 residues.

The genes are TRBV25-1 and TRBJ1-1; 12 bases agree with TRBD1. This CDR3 has 16 residues. Germline values: CDR1 MGHDK, CDR2 SYGVNS. Unmatched junction bases numbered 3, after V lost 1 base and J lost 3 bases. This CDR3 reads CASSEFGTGGYTEAFF. The CDR3 DNA reads TGTGCCAGCAGTGAATTTGGGACAGGGGGCTACACTGAAGCTTTCTTT.

V is TRBV5-1 and J is TRBJ1-4; 8 bases map to TRBD1. The CDR3 extends over 16 amino acids. Germline-derived CDR1 and CDR2 are SGHRS and YFSETQ. With V trimmed by 0 bases and J by 5 bases, 6 bases remained unmatched. The CDR3 spells CASSLGAGGVNEKLFF. The CDR3, as DNA: TGCGCCAGCAGCTTGGGGGCAGGGGGCGTGAATGAAAAACTGTTTTTT.